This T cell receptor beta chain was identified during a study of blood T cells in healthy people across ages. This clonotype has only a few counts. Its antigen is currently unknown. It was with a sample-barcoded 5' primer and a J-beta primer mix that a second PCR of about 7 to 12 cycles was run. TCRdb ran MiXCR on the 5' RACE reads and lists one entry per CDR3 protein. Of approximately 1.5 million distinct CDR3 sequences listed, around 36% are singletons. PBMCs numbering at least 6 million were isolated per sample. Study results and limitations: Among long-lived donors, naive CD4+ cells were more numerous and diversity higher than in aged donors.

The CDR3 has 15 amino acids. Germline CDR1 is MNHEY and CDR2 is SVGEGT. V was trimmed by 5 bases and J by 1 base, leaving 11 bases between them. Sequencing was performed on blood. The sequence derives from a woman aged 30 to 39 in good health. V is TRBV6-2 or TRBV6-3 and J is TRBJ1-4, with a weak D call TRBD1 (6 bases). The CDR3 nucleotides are TGTGCCAGCAGTATCCCGACAGGAACTAATGAAAAACTGTTTTTT. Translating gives CASSIPTGTNEKLFF.